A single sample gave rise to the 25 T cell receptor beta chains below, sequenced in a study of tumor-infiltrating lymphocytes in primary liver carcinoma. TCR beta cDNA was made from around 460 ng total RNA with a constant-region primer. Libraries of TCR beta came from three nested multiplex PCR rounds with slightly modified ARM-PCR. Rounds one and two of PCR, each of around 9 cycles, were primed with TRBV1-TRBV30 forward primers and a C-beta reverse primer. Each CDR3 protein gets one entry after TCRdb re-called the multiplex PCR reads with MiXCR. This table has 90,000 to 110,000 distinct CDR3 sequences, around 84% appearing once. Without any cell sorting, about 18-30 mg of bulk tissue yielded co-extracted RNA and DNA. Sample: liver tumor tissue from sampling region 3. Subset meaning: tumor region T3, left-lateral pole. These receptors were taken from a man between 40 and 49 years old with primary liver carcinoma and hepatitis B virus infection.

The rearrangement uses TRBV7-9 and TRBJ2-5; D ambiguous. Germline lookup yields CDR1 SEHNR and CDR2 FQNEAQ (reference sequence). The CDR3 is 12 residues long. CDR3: CPINGPQETQYF. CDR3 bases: TGTCCCATCAACGGCCCACAAGAGACCCAGTACTTC.

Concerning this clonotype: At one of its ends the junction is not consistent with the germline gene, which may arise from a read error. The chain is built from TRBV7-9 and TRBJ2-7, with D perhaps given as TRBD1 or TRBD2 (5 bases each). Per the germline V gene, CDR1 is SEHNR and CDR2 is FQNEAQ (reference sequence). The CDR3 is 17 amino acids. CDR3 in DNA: TGTGCCAGCAGCATAGGATCCGGGACCAGCGGAGGCTACGAGCAGTACTTT. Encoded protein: CASSIGSGTSGGYEQYF.

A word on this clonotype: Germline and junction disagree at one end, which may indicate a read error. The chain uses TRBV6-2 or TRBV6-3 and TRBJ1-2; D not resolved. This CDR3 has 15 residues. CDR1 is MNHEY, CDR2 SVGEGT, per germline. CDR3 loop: CTSSQTLEGTFGYSF. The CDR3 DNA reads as TGTACCAGCAGCCAGACCCTCGAAGGAACCTTTGGCTATAGCTTC.

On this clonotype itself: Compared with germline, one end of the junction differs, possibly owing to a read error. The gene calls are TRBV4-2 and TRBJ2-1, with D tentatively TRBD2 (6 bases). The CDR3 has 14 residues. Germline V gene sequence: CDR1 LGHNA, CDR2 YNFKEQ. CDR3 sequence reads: CACSQRGLDNEQFF. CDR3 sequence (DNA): TGTGCCTGCAGCCAGAGGGGACTTGACAATGAGCAGTTCTTC.

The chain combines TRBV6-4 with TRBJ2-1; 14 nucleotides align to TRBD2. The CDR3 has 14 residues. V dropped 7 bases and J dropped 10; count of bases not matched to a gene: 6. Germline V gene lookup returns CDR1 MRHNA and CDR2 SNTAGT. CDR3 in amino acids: CASNGLAGGNEQFF. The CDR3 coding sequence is TGTGCCAGCAATGGACTAGCGGGAGGTAACGAGCAGTTCTTC.

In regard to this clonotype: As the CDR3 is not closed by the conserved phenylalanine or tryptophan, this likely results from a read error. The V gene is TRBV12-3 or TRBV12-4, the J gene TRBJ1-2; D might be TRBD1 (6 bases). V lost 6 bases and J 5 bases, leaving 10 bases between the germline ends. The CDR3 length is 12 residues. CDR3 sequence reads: CASSIGGYGYTL. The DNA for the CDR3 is TGTGCCAGCAGCATAGGGGGATATGGCTACACCCTC.

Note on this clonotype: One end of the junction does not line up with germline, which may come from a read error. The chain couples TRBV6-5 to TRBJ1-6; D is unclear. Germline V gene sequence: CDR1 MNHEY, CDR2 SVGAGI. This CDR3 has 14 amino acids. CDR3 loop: CASSYTIYNSLLHF. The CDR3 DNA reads TGTGCCAGCAGTTATACGATCTATAATTCACTCCTCCACTTT.

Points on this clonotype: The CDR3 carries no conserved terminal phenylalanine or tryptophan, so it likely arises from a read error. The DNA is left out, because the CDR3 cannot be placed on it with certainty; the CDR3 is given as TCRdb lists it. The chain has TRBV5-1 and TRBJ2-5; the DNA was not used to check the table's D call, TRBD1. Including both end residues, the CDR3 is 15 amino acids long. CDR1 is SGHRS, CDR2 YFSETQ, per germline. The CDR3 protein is CASSQTGGGQETHYV.

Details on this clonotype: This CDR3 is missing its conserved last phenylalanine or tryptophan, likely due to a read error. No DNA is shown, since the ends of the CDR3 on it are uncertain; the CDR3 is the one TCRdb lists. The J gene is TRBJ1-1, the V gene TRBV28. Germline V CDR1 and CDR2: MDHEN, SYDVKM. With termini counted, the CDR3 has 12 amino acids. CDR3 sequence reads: CATKKGNTEASV.

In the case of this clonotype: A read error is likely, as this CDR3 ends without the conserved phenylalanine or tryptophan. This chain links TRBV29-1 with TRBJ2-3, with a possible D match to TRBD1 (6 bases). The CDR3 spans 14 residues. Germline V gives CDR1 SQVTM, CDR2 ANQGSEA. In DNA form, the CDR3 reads TGCAGCGTTTCCGGGACAAGGGCGTCAGATACACAGTATATT. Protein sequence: CSVSGTRASDTQYI.

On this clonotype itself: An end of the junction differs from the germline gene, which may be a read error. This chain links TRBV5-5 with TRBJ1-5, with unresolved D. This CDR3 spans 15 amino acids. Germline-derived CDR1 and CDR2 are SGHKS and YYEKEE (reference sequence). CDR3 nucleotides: TGTGCCAGCAGTTTGGCCGTGGATAGCAATCAGACCCAGCATTTT. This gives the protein CASSLAVDSNQTQHF.

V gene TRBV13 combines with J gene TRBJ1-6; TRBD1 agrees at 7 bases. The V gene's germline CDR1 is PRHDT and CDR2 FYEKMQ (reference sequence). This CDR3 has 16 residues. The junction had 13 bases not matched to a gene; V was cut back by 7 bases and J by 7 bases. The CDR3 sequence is CASTSPGDRGNSPLHF. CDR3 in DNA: TGTGCCAGCACCTCACCCGGGGACAGAGGCAATTCACCCCTCCACTTT.

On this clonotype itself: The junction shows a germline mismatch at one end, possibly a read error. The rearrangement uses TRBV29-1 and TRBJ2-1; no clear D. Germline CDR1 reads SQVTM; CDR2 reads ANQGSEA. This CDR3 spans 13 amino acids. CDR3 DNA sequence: TGCGGCGTTAAAGACCCCTATAACAATGAGCAGTTCTTC. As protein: CGVKDPYNNEQFF.

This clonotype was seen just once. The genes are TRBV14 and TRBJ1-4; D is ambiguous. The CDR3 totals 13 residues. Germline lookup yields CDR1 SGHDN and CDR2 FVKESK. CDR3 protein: CVNTYSFEGKLFF. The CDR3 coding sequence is TGTGTCAACACCTACTCCTTCGAAGGAAAACTGTTTTTT. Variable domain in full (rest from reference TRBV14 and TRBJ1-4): EAGVTQFPSHSVIEKGQTVTLRCDPISGHDNLYWYRRVMGKEIKFLLHFVKESKQDESGMPNNRFLAERTGGTYSTLKVQPAELEDSGVYFCVNTYSFEGKLFFGSGTQLSVL.

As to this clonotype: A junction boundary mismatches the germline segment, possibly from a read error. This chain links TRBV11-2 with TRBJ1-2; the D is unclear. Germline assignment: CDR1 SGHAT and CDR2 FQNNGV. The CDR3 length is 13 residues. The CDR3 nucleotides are TGTGACAGCAGCTTAACGGAAATATCTGGCTACACCTTC. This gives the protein CDSSLTEISGYTF.

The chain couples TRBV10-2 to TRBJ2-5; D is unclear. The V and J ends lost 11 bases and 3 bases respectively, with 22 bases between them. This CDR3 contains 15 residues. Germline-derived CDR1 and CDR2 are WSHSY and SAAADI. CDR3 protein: CACTLRPAIEETQYF. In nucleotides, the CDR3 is TGCGCCTGCACACTCAGACCTGCGATAGAAGAGACCCAGTACTTC.

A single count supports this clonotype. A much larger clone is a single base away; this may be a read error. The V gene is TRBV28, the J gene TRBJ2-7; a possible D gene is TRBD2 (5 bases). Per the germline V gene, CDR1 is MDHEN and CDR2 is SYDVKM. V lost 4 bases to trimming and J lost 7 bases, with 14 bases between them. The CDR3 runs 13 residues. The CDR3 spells CASSSTQRWEQYF. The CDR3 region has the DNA TGTGCCAGCAGTTCAACACAGCGGTGGGAGCAGTACTTC.

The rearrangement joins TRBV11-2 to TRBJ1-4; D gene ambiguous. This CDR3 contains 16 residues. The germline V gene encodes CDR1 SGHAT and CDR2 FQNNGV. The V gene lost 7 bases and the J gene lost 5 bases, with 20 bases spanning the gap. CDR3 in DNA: TGTGCCAGCAAGAAGACTCCAAGAGGAACAAATGAAAAACTGTTTTTT. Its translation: CASKKTPRGTNEKLFF.

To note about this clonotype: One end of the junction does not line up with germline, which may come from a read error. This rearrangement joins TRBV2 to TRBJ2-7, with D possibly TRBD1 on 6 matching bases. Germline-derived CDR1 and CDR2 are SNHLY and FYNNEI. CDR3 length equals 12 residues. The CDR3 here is CASRATGTPNCF. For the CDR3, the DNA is TGTGCCAGCAGAGCAACAGGGACCCCCAATTGCTTC.

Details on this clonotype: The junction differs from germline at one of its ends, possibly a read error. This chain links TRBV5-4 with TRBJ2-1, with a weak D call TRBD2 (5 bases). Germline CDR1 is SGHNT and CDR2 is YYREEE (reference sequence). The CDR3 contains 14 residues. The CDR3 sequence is CAGSSQRNYYEQFF. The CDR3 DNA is TGTGCCGGCAGCTCGCAGCGGAACTACTATGAGCAGTTCTTC.

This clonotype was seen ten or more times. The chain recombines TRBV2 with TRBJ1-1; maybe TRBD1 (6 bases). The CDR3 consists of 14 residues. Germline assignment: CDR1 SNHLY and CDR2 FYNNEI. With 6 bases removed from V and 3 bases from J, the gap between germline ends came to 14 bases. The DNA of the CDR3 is TGTGCCAGCAGCCAGGGGCCGACTGACACTGAAGCTTTCTTT. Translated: CASSQGPTDTEAFF.

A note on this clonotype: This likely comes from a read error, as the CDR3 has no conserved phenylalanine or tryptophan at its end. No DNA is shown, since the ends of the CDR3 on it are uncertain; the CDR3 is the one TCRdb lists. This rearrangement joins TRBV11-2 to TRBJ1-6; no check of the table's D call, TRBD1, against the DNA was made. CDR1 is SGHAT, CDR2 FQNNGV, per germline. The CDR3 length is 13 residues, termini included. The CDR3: CASSRTLVSPFHI.

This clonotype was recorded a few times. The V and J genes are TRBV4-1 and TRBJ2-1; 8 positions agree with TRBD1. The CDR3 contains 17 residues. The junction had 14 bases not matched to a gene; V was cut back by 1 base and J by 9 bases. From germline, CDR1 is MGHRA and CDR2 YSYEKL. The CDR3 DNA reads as TGCGCCAGCAGCCAAGTAGGGACAGGTGGTGGGGTAACTGAGCAGTTCTTC. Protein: CASSQVGTGGGVTEQFF.

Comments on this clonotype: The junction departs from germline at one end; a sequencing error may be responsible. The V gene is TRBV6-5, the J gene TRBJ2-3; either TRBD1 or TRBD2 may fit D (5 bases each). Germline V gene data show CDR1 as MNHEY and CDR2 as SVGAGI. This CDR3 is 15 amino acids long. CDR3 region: CANSYTRGIADTQYF. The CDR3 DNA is TGTGCCAACAGTTACACGAGGGGTATAGCAGATACGCAGTATTTT.

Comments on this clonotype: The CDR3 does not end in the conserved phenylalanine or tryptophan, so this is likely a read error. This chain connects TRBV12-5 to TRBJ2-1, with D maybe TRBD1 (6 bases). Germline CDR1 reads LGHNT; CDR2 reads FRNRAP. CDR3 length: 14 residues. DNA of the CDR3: TGTGCTGGTGGAACAGGGTTGTCCTACAATGAGCAGTTCATC. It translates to CAGGTGLSYNEQFI.